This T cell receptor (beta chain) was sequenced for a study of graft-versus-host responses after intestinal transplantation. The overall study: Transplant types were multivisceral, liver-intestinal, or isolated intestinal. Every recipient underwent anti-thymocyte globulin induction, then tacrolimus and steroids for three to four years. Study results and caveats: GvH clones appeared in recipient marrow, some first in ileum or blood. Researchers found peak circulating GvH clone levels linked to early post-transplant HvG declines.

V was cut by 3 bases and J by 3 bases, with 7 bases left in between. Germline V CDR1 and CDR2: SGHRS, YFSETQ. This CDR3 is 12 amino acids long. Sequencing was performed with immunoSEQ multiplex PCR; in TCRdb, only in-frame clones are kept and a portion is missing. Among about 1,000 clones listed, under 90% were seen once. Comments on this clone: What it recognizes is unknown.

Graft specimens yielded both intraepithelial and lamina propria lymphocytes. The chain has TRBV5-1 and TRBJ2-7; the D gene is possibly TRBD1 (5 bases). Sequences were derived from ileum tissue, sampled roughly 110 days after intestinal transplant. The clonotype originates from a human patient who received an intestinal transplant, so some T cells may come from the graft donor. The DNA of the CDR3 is TGCGCCAGCAGCTATGACAGCTACGAGCAGTACTTC. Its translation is CASSYDSYEQYF.